The rows below give T cell receptor beta chains drawn from one sample of a study of T cells in localized non-small cell lung cancer. The method was immunoSEQ multiplex PCR; TCRdb's version includes in-frame clones alone and lacks a portion of them. The sample holds tens of thousands of clones, 65% to 90% seen once. The material was PBMCs, obtained before any cancer treatment. The source is a man aged 40-75 years with stage II lung adenocarcinoma. The conserved cysteine and the conserved F or W are not part of the CDR3 here. Fields, in order: V gene, CDR3 protein.

>TRBV9
ASSVASGVSTDTQY
>TRBV27
ASSLGPNSIEAF
>TRBV6-5
ASSYGGTEAF
>TRBV18
ASTLDLGHRSTDTQY
>TRBV6-6
ASSLSGAPGETQY
>TRBV6-4
ASSPSPGGGEQY
>TRBV5-6
ASSLDGWTGELF
>TRBV11-2
ASSLETGTYEQY
>TRBV29-1
SVIGGYYEQY
>TRBV19
ASSDRGRRGYT
>TRBV29-1
SVEGQGSWNEQF
>TRBV5-6
ASRSGEGVGGCT
>TRBV6-6
ASSWRGGQGAHEQY
>TRBV10-3
AISESGQGNQPQH
>TRBV2
ASRMGQTQETQY
>TRBV10-3
AISDPGLAVYNEQF
>TRBV7-6
ASSPREGSYEQY